This TCR beta chain was sequenced during a study of T cell responses to AZD1222 COVID-19 vaccine. For the study at large: Pooled samples include second doses given at about 4 or 12 weeks. Study findings and constraints: Breadth and depth of Spike-specific TCRs rose after two AZD1222 doses. The donor group comprised mostly white British people and more females; the analysis possibly underestimated clonal diversity.

Sequencing used immunoSEQ multiplex PCR; TCRdb keeps in-frame clones, though not all of them. The table includes about 100,000 clones, roughly 91% detected once. Comments on this clone: What it binds is not known.

In germline, CDR1 is MDHEN, CDR2 SYDVKM. The CDR3 contains 15 residues. V was clipped by 5 bases and J by 4 bases; unmatched bases: 6. This material consisted of peripheral blood, taken on day 0 of AZD1222 vaccination. The source of this sequence is an adult in good health. This chain links TRBV28 with TRBJ2-1; 9 nucleotides align to TRBD1. The CDR3 region is CASSPTGQGYNEQFF. CDR3 sequence (DNA): TGTGCCAGCAGTCCAACGGGACAGGGATACAATGAGCAGTTCTTC.